The sequence of this TCR beta chain was determined in a study of blood T cell repertoires in COVID-19. Turning to the study itself: There were acute and convalescent COVID-19 samples, and they came from the United States, Italy and Spain. The cDNA or gDNA used as material had been derived from T cells, B-cell-depleted T cells, or PBMCs.

The ends were cut back, 3 bases at V and 2 bases at J, with 13 bases in the middle. The germline V gene has CDR1 LNHDA and CDR2 SQIVND (reference sequence). The CDR3 consists of 16 residues. Per the original data handling: The authors estimated nucleated cell counts from reference gene primer amplification. Clones were read by immunoSEQ multiplex PCR, and TCRdb kept only the in-frame ones, dropping some. Clone size and the V and J calls come from that table; the DNA yielded D and trimming. The sample consists of about 240,000 clones, around 84% of them appearing once. The sequenced material came from peripheral blood. This chain links TRBV19 with TRBJ1-4; D ambiguous. The TCR sequence derives from a woman between 65 and 79 years old with active or convalescent COVID-19. The CDR3 protein is CASSIHLQATNEKLFF. The CDR3 region has the DNA TGTGCCAGTAGTATCCATCTGCAGGCGACTAATGAAAAACTGTTTTTT.